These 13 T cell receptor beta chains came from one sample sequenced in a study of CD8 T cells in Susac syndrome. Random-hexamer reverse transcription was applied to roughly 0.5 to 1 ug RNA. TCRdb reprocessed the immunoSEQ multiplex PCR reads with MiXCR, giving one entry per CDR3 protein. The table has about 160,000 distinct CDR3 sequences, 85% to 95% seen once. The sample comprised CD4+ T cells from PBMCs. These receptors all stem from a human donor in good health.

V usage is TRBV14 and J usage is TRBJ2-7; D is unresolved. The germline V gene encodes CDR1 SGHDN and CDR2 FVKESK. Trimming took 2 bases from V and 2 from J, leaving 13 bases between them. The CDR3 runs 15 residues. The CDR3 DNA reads TGTGCCAGCAGCCAAACTCTGGGCTCTACCTACGAGCAGTACTTC. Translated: CASSQTLGSTYEQYF.

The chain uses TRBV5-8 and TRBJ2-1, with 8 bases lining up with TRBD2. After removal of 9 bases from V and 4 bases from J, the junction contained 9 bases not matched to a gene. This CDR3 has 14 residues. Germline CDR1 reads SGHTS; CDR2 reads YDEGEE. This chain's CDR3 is CANRWRGGYNEQFF. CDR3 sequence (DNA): TGTGCCAACCGTTGGCGCGGGGGGTACAATGAGCAGTTCTTC.

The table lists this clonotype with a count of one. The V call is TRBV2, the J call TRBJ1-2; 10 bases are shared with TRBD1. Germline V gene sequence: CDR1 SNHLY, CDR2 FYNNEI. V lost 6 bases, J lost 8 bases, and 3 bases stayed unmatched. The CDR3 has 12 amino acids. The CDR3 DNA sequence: TGTGCCAGCAGCGGGACAGGGGTCGGCTACACCTTC. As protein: CASSGTGVGYTF. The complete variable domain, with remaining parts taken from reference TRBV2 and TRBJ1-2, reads EPEVTQTPSHQVTQMGQEVILRCVPISNHLYFYWYRQILGQKVEFLVSFYNNEISEKSEIFDDQFSVERPDGSNFTLKIRSTKLEDSAMYFCASSGTGVGYTFGSGTRLTVV.

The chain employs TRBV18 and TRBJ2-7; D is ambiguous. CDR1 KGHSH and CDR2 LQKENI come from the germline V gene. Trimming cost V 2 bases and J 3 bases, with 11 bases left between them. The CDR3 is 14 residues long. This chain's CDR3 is CASSPATDDYEQYF. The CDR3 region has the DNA TGTGCCAGCTCACCAGCGACGGATGACTACGAGCAGTACTTC.

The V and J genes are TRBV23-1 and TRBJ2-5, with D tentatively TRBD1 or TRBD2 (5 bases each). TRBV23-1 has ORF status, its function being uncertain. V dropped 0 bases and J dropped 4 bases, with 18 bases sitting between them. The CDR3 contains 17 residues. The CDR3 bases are TGCGCCAGCAGTCAATCGGTGGGACCGCGTTTCCGAGAGACCCAGTACTTC. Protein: CASSQSVGPRFRETQYF.

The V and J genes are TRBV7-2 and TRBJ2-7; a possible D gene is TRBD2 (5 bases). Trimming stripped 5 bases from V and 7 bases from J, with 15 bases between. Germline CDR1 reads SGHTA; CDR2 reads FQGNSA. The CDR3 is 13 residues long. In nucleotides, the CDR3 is TGTGCCAGCAGCCAGGACTGGTCTTTAGAGCAGTACTTC. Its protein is CASSQDWSLEQYF.

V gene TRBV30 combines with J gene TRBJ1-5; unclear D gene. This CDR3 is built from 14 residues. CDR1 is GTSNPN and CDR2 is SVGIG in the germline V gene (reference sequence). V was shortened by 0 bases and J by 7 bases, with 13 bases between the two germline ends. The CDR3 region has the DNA TGTGCCTGGAGTGTACTGAGTCAGCTCCAGCCCCAGCATTTT. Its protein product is CAWSVLSQLQPQHF. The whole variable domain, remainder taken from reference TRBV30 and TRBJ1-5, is SQTIHQWPATLVQPVGSPLSLECTVEGTSNPNLYWYRQAAGRGLQLLFYSVGIGQISSEVPQNLSASRPQDRQFILSSKKLLLSDSGFYLCAWSVLSQLQPQHFGDGTRLSIL.

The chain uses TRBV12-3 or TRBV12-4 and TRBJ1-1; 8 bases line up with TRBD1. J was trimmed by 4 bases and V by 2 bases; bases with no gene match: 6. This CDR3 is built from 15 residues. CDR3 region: CASSLRQGASTEAFF. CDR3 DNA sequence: TGTGCCAGCAGTTTAAGGCAGGGGGCCTCCACTGAAGCTTTCTTT.

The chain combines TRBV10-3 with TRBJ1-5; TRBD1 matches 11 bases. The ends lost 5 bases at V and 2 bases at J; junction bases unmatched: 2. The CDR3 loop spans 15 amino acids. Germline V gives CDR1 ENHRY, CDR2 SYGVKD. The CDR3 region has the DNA TGTGCCATCAGTACGGGACAGGGGGGCAATCAGCCCCAGCATTTT. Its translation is CAISTGQGGNQPQHF.

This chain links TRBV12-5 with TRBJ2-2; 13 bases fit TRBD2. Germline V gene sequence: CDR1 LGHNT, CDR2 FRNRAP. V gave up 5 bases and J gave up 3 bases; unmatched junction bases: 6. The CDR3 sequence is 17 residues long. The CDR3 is CASGIILAGGHTGELFF. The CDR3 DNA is TGTGCTAGTGGTATCATACTAGCGGGGGGGCACACCGGGGAGCTGTTTTTT.

The CDR3 region is CASSYPGEQYF. The CDR3 DNA follows: TGTGCCAGCAGCTATCCGGGAGAGCAGTACTTC. The rearrangement uses TRBV2 and TRBJ2-7, with D possibly being TRBD2 (5 bases). There are 11 residues in the CDR3. V dropped 6 bases and J dropped 7 bases, with 10 bases sitting between them. Germline CDR1 SNHLY, CDR2 FYNNEI.

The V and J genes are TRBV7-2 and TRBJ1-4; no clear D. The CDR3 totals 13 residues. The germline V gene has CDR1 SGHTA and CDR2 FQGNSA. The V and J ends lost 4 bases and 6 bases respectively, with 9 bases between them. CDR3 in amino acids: CASSSYLDEKLFF. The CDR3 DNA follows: TGTGCCAGCAGCTCATACCTAGATGAAAAACTGTTTTTT.

Here the CDR3 reads CSVRAQGITYEQYF. The CDR3 nucleotides are TGCAGCGTTCGTGCCCAGGGAATTACCTACGAGCAGTACTTC. This chain joins TRBV29-1 and TRBJ2-7; D possibly corresponds to TRBD1 (5 bases). The V gene lost 5 bases and the J gene lost 2 bases, with 16 bases spanning the gap. This CDR3 comprises 14 residues. Per germline, CDR1 SQVTM and CDR2 ANQGSEA.